Below, one T cell receptor (beta chain) is given with its context. Its target is not known. This specimen comes from a study of shared clonotypes between healthy human individuals. Study-wide points: The study sampled only blood, and tissue repertoires likely differ. Generally, estimated richness proved larger in naive subsets than it did in memory subsets. Compared with clonotypes that all four donors shared, non-shared clonotypes had lower generation probabilities.

The CDR3 has 14 amino acids. The germline V gene encodes CDR1 SGHTA and CDR2 FQGNSA. Between the trimmed V and J ends, which lost 5 bases and 1 base, there was a span of 12 bases. The naive CD8 population came from CD45RO-negative cells selected for CCR7, without terminally differentiated effector memory CD45RA+ cells. TCRdb's table, derived via immunoSEQ multiplex PCR, lists solely in-frame clones and lacks some. The sample includes hundreds of thousands of clones, approximately 95% of them seen just once. The TCR was taken from a woman in her thirties in good health. The genes are TRBV7-2 and TRBJ2-7; D call uncertain. Sequencing input: naive CD8+ T cells sorted from blood. CDR3 loop: CASSPGGVSYEQYF. CDR3 coding DNA: TGTGCCAGCAGCCCCGGCGGAGTTTCCTACGAGCAGTACTTC.